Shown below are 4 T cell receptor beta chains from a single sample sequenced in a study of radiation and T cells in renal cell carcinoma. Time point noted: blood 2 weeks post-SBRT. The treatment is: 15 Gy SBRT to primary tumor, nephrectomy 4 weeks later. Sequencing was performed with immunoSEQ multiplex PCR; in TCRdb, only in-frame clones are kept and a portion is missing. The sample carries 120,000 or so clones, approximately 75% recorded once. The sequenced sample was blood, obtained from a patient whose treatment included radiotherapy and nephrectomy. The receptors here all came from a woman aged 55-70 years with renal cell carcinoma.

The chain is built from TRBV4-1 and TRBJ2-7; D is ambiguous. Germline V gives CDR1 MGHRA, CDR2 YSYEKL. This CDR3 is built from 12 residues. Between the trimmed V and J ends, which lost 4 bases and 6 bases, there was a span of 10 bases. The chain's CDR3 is CASSRGTSEQYF. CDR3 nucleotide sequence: TGCGCCAGCAGCCGAGGTACGAGCGAGCAGTACTTC.

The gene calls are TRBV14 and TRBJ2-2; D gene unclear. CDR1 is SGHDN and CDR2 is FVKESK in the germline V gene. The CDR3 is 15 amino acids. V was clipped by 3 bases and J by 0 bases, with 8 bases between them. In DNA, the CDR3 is TGTGCCAGCAGCCAGGGTAGAACGAACACCGGGGAGCTGTTTTTT. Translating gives CASSQGRTNTGELFF.

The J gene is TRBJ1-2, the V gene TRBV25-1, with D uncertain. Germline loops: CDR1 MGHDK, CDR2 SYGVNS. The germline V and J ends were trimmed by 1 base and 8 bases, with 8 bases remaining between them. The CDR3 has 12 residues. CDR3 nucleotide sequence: TGTGCCAGCAGTGAATCCCCCCCCGGCTACACCTTC. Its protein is CASSESPPGYTF.

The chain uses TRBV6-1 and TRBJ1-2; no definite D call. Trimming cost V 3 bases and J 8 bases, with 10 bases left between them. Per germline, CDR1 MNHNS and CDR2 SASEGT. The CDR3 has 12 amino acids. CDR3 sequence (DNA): TGTGCCAGCAGTGATAGGAGCTCGGGCTACACCTTC. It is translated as CASSDRSSGYTF.